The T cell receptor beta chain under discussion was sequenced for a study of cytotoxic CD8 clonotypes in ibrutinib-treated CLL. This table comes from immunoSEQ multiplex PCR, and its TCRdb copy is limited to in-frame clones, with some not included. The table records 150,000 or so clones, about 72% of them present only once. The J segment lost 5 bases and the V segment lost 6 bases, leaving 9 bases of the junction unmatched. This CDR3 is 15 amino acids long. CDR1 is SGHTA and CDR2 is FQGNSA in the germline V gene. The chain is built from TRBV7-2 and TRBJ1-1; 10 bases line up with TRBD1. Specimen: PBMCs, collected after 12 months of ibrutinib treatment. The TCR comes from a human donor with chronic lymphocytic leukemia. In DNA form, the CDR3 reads TGTGCCAGCAGGCAAAGGGGGACAGGGGAAACTGAAGCTTTCTTT. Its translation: CASRQRGTGETEAFF.